The following is a T cell receptor beta chain sequence with its context. Seattle's cohort entered during active infection and was followed longitudinally. The sample belongs to a study of blood T cell repertoires in COVID-19. Study overall: PBMCs, B-cell-depleted T cells, or T cells were the source of the cDNA or gDNA that made up the material.

Germline values: CDR1 SEHNR, CDR2 FQNEAQ (reference sequence). Unmatched junction bases numbered 4, after V lost 5 bases and J lost 5 bases. The CDR3 spans 14 residues. Per the authors' pipeline: Reference gene primers were amplified, and this amplification served to estimate nucleated cell counts. Assay used: immunoSEQ multiplex PCR; TCRdb lists only in-frame clones, some missing. V, J and clone size were drawn from that table, and D and trimming were deduced from the DNA. The data contain 12,000 or so clones, over 70% of them singletons. The chain joins TRBV7-9 to TRBJ1-4; 8 bases agree with TRBD1. The sample was peripheral blood. The receptor was isolated from a man aged 55 to 69 with COVID-19, enrolled during active disease. This chain's CDR3 is CASSRDRWNEKLFF. CDR3 nucleotides: TGTGCCAGCAGCCGGGACAGGTGGAATGAAAAACTGTTTTTT.